The present T cell receptor beta chain was sequenced within a study of T cell repertoires in cytomegalovirus infection. Study-wide context: Indicated by public TCR beta signatures were CMV infection and matching HLA type.

In TCRdb, the reads were re-called with MiXCR into one record per CDR3 protein. Here the sample spans 250,000 to 300,000 distinct CDR3 sequences, less than 9.5% being singletons. Regarding the study as a whole: What dominated the ex vivo response were HLA-C-restricted CMV-specific TCR beta clonotypes.

The V end lost 1 base, the J end lost 8 bases, and 8 bases lay between the germline ends. CDR3 length: 12 amino acids. CDR1 SGHTA and CDR2 FQGNSA come from the germline V gene. In this sample, this clonotype turned up many times. The antigen is unknown. The chain couples TRBV7-2 to TRBJ1-2; no firm D call. This receptor was obtained from a human donor in good health (CMV status not recorded). Some clones in this sample may be carry-over from other donors' samples. What was sequenced was PBMCs. DNA of the CDR3: TGTGCCAGCAGCTTAGTACCGGGGGGCTACACCTTC. This gives the protein CASSLVPGGYTF.